These 9 T cell receptor beta chains were sequenced from one sample in a study of blood T cell repertoires in COVID-19. Generated by immunoSEQ multiplex PCR, the TCRdb table keeps only in-frame clones and is missing some. The sample shows a few hundred thousand clones, 87% of them seen only once. Sequenced input: peripheral blood. These receptors originate from a woman aged 50 to 65 who had recovered from COVID-19.

The chain carries TRBV2 and TRBJ1-2, with D unclear. The CDR3 sequence is 13 residues long. Germline V lookup: CDR1 SNHLY, CDR2 FYNNEI. The V and J ends lost 9 bases and 6 bases respectively, with 17 bases between them. The CDR3 loop is CASPNGNWDGYTF. CDR3 nucleotide sequence: TGTGCCAGTCCAAACGGGAACTGGGATGGCTACACCTTC.

This chain joins TRBV19 and TRBJ1-5; tentative D call: TRBD1 (5 bases). Germline V CDR1 and CDR2: LNHDA, SQIVND (reference sequence). Trimming stripped 3 bases from V and 3 bases from J, with 9 bases between. The CDR3 totals 14 residues. CDR3 residues: CASSIATDNQPQHF. CDR3 nucleotides: TGTGCCAGTAGTATTGCGACAGACAATCAGCCCCAGCATTTT.

This rearrangement joins TRBV14 to TRBJ1-1; D is uncertain. V lost 0 bases and J 10 bases, leaving 18 bases between the germline ends. This CDR3 contains 15 residues. Germline V lookup: CDR1 SGHDN, CDR2 FVKESK. The CDR3 here is CASSQDRSVPPGAFF. The CDR3 DNA sequence: TGTGCCAGCAGCCAAGATCGGTCGGTCCCCCCGGGAGCTTTCTTT.

CDR3 nucleotide sequence: TGTGCCTCAGAACACAACTATGGCTACACCTTC. It specifies CASEHNYGYTF. V usage is TRBV25-1 and J usage is TRBJ1-2; no definite D call. This CDR3 spans 11 amino acids. V was clipped by 11 bases and J by 2 bases, with 9 bases between them. Germline CDR1 reads MGHDK; CDR2 reads SYGVNS.

This chain links TRBV2 with TRBJ2-5; perhaps TRBD2 as D (5 bases). V lost 2 bases and J lost 7, with 11 bases in between. CDR3 length: 13 amino acids. Germline lookup yields CDR1 SNHLY and CDR2 FYNNEI. CDR3 sequence: CASSENLLVTQYF. CDR3 in DNA: TGTGCCAGCAGTGAAAACCTACTAGTGACCCAGTACTTC.

The CDR3 here is CASSWQDTEAFF. CDR3 DNA sequence: TGTGCCAGTAGTTGGCAGGACACTGAAGCTTTCTTT. This chain connects TRBV19 to TRBJ1-1; D remains unclear. The V gene's germline CDR1 is LNHDA and CDR2 SQIVND (reference sequence). CDR3 length: 12 residues. V was cut by 5 bases and J by 3 bases, with 7 bases left in between. Combining the CDR3 with reference TRBV19 and TRBJ1-1 gives the whole variable domain DGGITQSPKYLFRKEGQNVTLSCEQNLNHDAMYWYRQDPGQGLRLIYYSQIVNDFQKGDIAEGYSVSREKKESFPLTVTSAQKNPTAFYLCASSWQDTEAFFGQGTRLTVV.

This clone has just one count. V is TRBV5-5 and J is TRBJ2-7; 8 nucleotides match TRBD1. The germline V gene has CDR1 SGHKS and CDR2 YYEKEE (reference sequence). The CDR3 is made up of 17 amino acids. V lost 4 bases, J lost 0 bases, and 12 bases stayed unmatched. CDR3 nucleotide sequence: TGTGCCAGCAGCGCACACCAGGGGGCATCGAGCTCCTACGAGCAGTACTTC. Amino acids: CASSAHQGASSSYEQYF.

The V gene is TRBV29-1, the J gene TRBJ1-1; 8 bases agree with TRBD1. The length of the CDR3 is 13 residues. Germline lookup yields CDR1 SQVTM and CDR2 ANQGSEA. V shed 4 bases and J 2 bases; nucleotides not matched to a gene: 3. CDR3 nucleotide sequence: TGCAGCGTTGGGACAGGGCATAACACTGAAGCTTTCTTT. Residues: CSVGTGHNTEAFF. Full variable domain (rest looked up from reference TRBV29-1 and TRBJ1-1): SAVISQKPSRDICQRGTSLTIQCQVDSQVTMMFWYRQQPGQSLTLIATANQGSEATYESGFVIDKFPISRPNLTFSTLTVSNMSPEDSSIYLCSVGTGHNTEAFFGQGTRLTVV.

This clone was counted only a few times. This chain joins TRBV14 and TRBJ1-1, with 9 positions matching TRBD1. The CDR3 covers 15 residues. Germline V gene sequence: CDR1 SGHDN, CDR2 FVKESK. The V and J ends lost 4 bases and 1 base, in that order; junction bases with no gene match: 4. The CDR3 DNA sequence: TGTGCCAGCAGCCGGGGACAGGGCCGGAACACTGAAGCTTTCTTT. Its protein is CASSRGQGRNTEAFF.